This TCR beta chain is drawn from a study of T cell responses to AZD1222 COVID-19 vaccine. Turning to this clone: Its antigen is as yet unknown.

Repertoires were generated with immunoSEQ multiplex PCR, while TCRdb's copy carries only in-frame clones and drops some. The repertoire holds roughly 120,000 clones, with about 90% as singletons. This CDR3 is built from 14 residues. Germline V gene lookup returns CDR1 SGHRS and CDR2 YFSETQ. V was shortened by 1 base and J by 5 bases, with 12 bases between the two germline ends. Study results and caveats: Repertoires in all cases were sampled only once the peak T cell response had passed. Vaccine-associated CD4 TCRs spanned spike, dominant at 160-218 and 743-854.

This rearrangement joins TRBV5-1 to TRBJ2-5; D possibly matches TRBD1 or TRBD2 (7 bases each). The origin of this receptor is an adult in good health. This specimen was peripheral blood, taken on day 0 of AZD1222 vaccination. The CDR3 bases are TGCGCCAGCAGCTTGAGACAGGGAGGGGAGACCCAGTACTTC. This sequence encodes CASSLRQGGETQYF.